The rows below give T cell receptor beta chains drawn from one sample of a study of cytomegalovirus exposure and HLA in healthy donors. TCRdb's table, derived via immunoSEQ multiplex PCR, lists solely in-frame clones and lacks some. Of around 140,000 clones in the sample, roughly 70% were seen once. What was sequenced was PBMCs. These receptors were obtained from a man between 50 and 59 years old in good health and CMV-seropositive. CDR3s include the opening cysteine and the closing phenylalanine or tryptophan. Fields, in order: clone size, D gene, V gene, J gene, CDR3 protein, CDR3 DNA. The D gene is left open where the match is weak. Clone sizes are given selectively: once, few, many, or a class where the clone is expanded.

.	.	TRBV15	TRBJ1-5	CATSRVQGNNQPQHF	TGTGCCACCAGCAGAGTACAGGGCAACAATCAGCCCCAGCATTTT
.	.	TRBV7-3	TRBJ1-1	CASSSDRMNTEAFF	TGTGCCAGCAGCTCGGACAGAATGAACACTGAAGCTTTCTTT
.	.	TRBV6-1	TRBJ1-1	CASSRSQGTEAFF	TGTGCCAGCAGCAGGTCCCAGGGCACTGAAGCTTTCTTT
.	TRBD2	TRBV6-5	TRBJ2-5	CASSYVAGGPMGTQYF	TGTGCCAGCAGTTACGTAGCGGGGGGGCCGATGGGGACCCAGTACTTC
few	.	TRBV7-9	TRBJ1-4	CASSSAGGLFF	TGTGCCAGCAGCTCGGCAGGAGGGCTGTTTTTT
.	.	TRBV11-2	TRBJ2-5	CASSTRGAGGETQYF	TGTGCCAGCAGCACCCGAGGGGCCGGGGGAGAGACCCAGTACTTC
medium-sized	.	TRBV10-1	TRBJ1-4	CASSESNSNEKLFF	TGCGCCAGCAGTGAGTCGAACAGCAATGAAAAACTGTTTTTT
.	.	TRBV10-3	TRBJ2-7	CATKPDNSYEQYF	TGTGCCACCAAGCCCGACAACTCCTACGAGCAGTACTTC
once	.	TRBV5-1	TRBJ2-5	CASSRPGVTETQYF	TGCGCCAGCAGCCGCCCAGGGGTTACGGAGACCCAGTACTTC
.	.	TRBV18	TRBJ1-4	CASSLTDLGGLEKLFF	TGTGCCAGCTCACTGACGGACCTCGGAGGGCTTGAAAAACTGTTTTTT
.	TRBD1	TRBV6-4	TRBJ1-6	CASSEGRGLSPLHF	TGTGCCAGCAGTGAAGGCAGGGGGCTCTCACCCCTCCACTTT
.	.	TRBV27	TRBJ2-1	CASSPLGDGSYNEQFF	TGTGCCAGCAGTCCCCTCGGAGACGGCTCCTACAATGAGCAGTTCTTC
.	.	TRBV6-5	TRBJ2-2	CASTSGLPGELFF	TGTGCCAGCACCTCGGGACTTCCCGGGGAGCTGTTTTTT
.	.	TRBV11-3	TRBJ2-7	CASSLGTANEQYF	TGTGCCAGCAGCTTAGGGACAGCCAACGAGCAGTACTTC
.	TRBD2	TRBV4-1	TRBJ2-3	CASSQEAPGLAGGVDTQYF	TGCGCCAGCAGCCAAGAGGCTCCGGGACTAGCGGGGGGTGTAGATACGCAGTATTTT
once	.	TRBV4-2	TRBJ1-2	CASSPPRAPGGYGYTF	TGTGCCAGCAGCCCTCCTCGGGCTCCCGGGGGCTATGGCTACACCTTC
.	.	TRBV5-4	TRBJ2-7	CASSFGQEGLEQYF	TGTGCCAGCAGCTTTGGACAGGAGGGTCTCGAGCAGTACTTC
.	TRBD2	TRBV9	TRBJ2-2	CASSVATSGRPNTGELFF	TGTGCCAGCAGCGTAGCTACTAGCGGGAGGCCCAACACCGGGGAGCTGTTTTTT
.	TRBD2	TRBV6-5	TRBJ2-4	CASSYATSGGNIQYF	TGTGCCAGCAGTTACGCCACTAGCGGGGGAAACATTCAGTACTTC
.	TRBD1	TRBV5-1	TRBJ1-3	CASSLAGTDSGNTIYF	TGCGCCAGCAGCTTGGCGGGGACAGATTCTGGAAACACCATATATTTT
.	TRBD2	TRBV5-1	TRBJ2-1	CASTPSGTSYNEQFF	TGCGCCAGCACCCCGAGCGGGACCTCCTACAATGAGCAGTTCTTC
.	.	TRBV6-1	TRBJ2-6	CASSELVWSGANVLTF	TGTGCCAGCAGTGAGTTAGTTTGGTCTGGGGCCAACGTCCTGACTTTC
few	.	TRBV29-1	TRBJ2-5	CSVASGSETQYF	TGCAGCGTTGCCTCAGGGTCCGAGACCCAGTACTTC
.	.	TRBV7-9	TRBJ1-1	CASSLVGGLGTEAFF	TGTGCCAGCAGCTTAGTGGGGGGGCTAGGGACTGAAGCTTTCTTT
few	TRBD1	TRBV5-1	TRBJ2-7	CASSFQGQGAREQYF	TGCGCCAGCAGCTTTCAGGGACAGGGGGCTCGCGAGCAGTACTTC
.	.	TRBV6-5	TRBJ2-7	CASRASGELYEQYF	TGTGCCAGCAGGGCAAGCGGAGAATTATACGAGCAGTACTTC
.	TRBD1	TRBV18	TRBJ1-1	CASSPGQGTEAFF	TGTGCCAGCTCACCGGGACAGGGAACTGAAGCTTTCTTT
.	.	TRBV7-2	TRBJ2-5	CASLRAGLQETQYF	TGTGCCAGCCTACGGGCGGGGCTCCAAGAGACCCAGTACTTC
.	.	TRBV9	TRBJ2-3	CASSVRGSTDTQYF	TGTGCCAGCAGCGTCAGGGGAAGCACAGATACGCAGTATTTT
.	.	TRBV9	TRBJ2-7	CASSGLSYEQYF	TGTGCCAGCAGCGGACTATCCTACGAGCAGTACTTC
.	TRBD1	TRBV4-1	TRBJ2-5	CASSQERQGAGEQETQYF	TGCGCCAGCAGCCAAGAACGACAGGGGGCAGGAGAGCAAGAGACCCAGTACTTC
.	TRBD1	TRBV2	TRBJ2-2	CASIGGQGAKTGELFF	TGTGCCAGCATCGGAGGACAGGGGGCGAAAACCGGGGAGCTGTTTTTT
once	TRBD1	TRBV2	TRBJ2-5	CASSEDRGLQETQYF	TGTGCCAGCAGTGAGGACAGGGGGCTACAAGAGACCCAGTACTTC
.	TRBD1	TRBV9	TRBJ1-1	CASSVRTGNTEAFF	TGTGCCAGCAGCGTTAGGACAGGGAACACTGAAGCTTTCTTT
.	.	TRBV6-4	TRBJ2-1	CASSDSMGLQKQFF	TGTGCCAGCAGTGACTCGATGGGACTCCAGAAGCAGTTCTTC
many	.	TRBV6-6	TRBJ1-5	CASSYATGNYQPQHF	TGTGCCAGCAGTTACGCCACCGGGAATTATCAGCCCCAGCATTTT
.	TRBD1	TRBV19	TRBJ1-2	CASLPGTGNLYGYTF	TGTGCCAGCCTACCCGGGACAGGGAACCTCTATGGCTACACCTTC
.	.	TRBV19	TRBJ2-5	CASSSRGVYQETQYF	TGTGCCAGTAGTTCCAGGGGGGTGTACCAAGAGACCCAGTACTTC